This T cell receptor beta chain was obtained from a study of T cells after posttransplantation cyclophosphamide. The repertoire was sequenced with immunoSEQ multiplex PCR; TCRdb's copy has only in-frame clones and lacks some. Listed here are some 38,000 clones without any singletons, the top ten holding roughly 2.5%. The table lists this clone with many counts. Peripheral blood was collected from the related graft donor on the marrow donation day. This clonotype was obtained from a man aged 50-59 years in good health, CMV-negative, and a related stem cell transplant donor. The specimen sequenced was PBMCs.

CDR3 residues: CASSYSSDLYNEQFF. Written as DNA, the CDR3 is TGTGCCAGCAGTTACTCGAGCGACCTTTACAATGAGCAGTTCTTC. This chain uses TRBV6-5 with TRBJ2-1; no definite D call. Looked up from germline, CDR1 is MNHEY and CDR2 is SVGAGI. V lost 0 bases to trimming and J lost 4 bases, with 10 bases between them. The CDR3 covers 15 residues.